This T cell receptor beta chain was captured in a study of beta chain features in type 1 diabetes. Study as a whole: Healthy donors and patients had similar age, gender and cell yields.

Germline V CDR1 and CDR2: LNHDA, SQIVND (reference sequence). The CDR3 has 15 amino acids. Trimming took off 3 bases at V and 2 bases at J, with 14 bases between the two ends. The investigators reverse transcribed all of the isolated RNA, so they sequenced expressed TCRB transcripts. The data were produced by immunoSEQ multiplex PCR, yet TCRdb's version contains in-frame clones alone and is incomplete. The sample contains hundreds of thousands of clones, approximately 15% of which appear only once. V usage is TRBV19 and J usage is TRBJ2-7; D remains unclear. Sequenced material: central memory CD4+ T cells from blood. This TCR came from a man aged 25-45 years in good health. CDR3: CASSIARQPTYEQYF. As DNA, the CDR3 is TGTGCCAGTAGTATTGCCCGGCAGCCTACCTACGAGCAGTACTTC.